The entry below gives a single T cell receptor (beta chain) sequence along with its context. Its antigen is undetermined. Profiled with immunoSEQ multiplex PCR; TCRdb holds only in-frame clones, not every one. The data show some 2,200 clones, 25% seen once. The data are from a study of T cells in localized non-small cell lung cancer. Whole-study findings and limits: Longer overall survival was seen with higher T cell density measured in blood. The study detected a median approximately 54 of the top 100 tumor clones in adjacent lung. Multi-region tumor sequencing was not done, so intratumor heterogeneity could not be excluded. It was uninvolved adjacent lung that showed the highest T cell clonality, exceeding tumor.

V gave up 0 bases and J gave up 4 bases; unmatched junction bases: 6. Per the germline V gene, CDR1 is SGHRS and CDR2 is YFSETQ. This CDR3 comprises 16 residues. Sequencing was performed on lung tumor tissue, taken before any cancer treatment. The chain combines TRBV5-1 with TRBJ2-1; TRBD2 matches 8 bases. The clonotype originates from a man aged 40 to 69 with stage II lung adenocarcinoma. The CDR3 loop reads CASSLDGGGTYNEQFF. The CDR3 DNA reads as TGCGCCAGCAGCTTGGATGGCGGGGGGACGTACAATGAGCAGTTCTTC.